These 32 T cell receptor beta chains came from one sample sequenced in a study of shared T cell receptors in the human thymus (dated by TCRdb to about 2021). Library preparation employed the immunoSEQ multiplex PCR assay. TCRdb carries this immuneACCESS record with in-frame sequences only. Its versions omit some clonotypes, under half of them owing to an unresolved V gene in the studies checked, with the rest unexplained. The sample includes some 640,000 clones, with around 87% observed a single time. Approximately 0.0097% of the sample is in the top ten clones. This sample also appeared in a second study, on human thymus T cells.

The sample taken for sequencing was thymocytes. These receptors all stem from a boy younger than two with a congenital heart defect. Donor details come from another sample of the same person, matched by shared clones.

The V gene is TRBV28, the J gene TRBJ1-5; 7 nucleotides line up with TRBD1. The CDR3 extends over 17 amino acids. Germline V gives CDR1 MDHEN, CDR2 SYDVKM. J was trimmed by 6 bases and V by 7 bases; bases with no gene match: 18. The CDR3 region is CASTKPPRGLGSQPQHF. As DNA, the CDR3 is TGTGCCAGCACCAAACCCCCAAGGGGGCTGGGTAGTCAGCCCCAGCATTTT.

This rearrangement joins TRBV7-2 to TRBJ1-2; weak D call: TRBD1 (5 bases). The CDR3 is 14 amino acids. Per germline, CDR1 SGHTA and CDR2 FQGNSA. V shed 6 bases and J shed 6 bases, with 17 bases lying between them. CDR3 residues: CASSLKGHEDGYTF. CDR3 coding DNA: TGTGCCAGCAGTCTTAAGGGGCACGAGGATGGCTACACCTTC.

J is TRBJ1-2 and V is TRBV10-3; 10 bases map to TRBD1. This CDR3 spans 15 amino acids. Germline V gives CDR1 ENHRY, CDR2 SYGVKD. J was trimmed by 5 bases and V by 4 bases; bases with no gene match: 7. The CDR3 spells CAISGWDRGEYGYTF. CDR3 in DNA: TGTGCCATCAGTGGTTGGGACAGGGGAGAGTATGGCTACACCTTC.

In nucleotides, the CDR3 is TGTGCCAGCAGGGGGAGGGGCGTCACTGAAGCTTTCTTT. As protein: CASRGRGVTEAFF. V gene TRBV5-4 combines with J gene TRBJ1-1; D may be TRBD1 (5 bases). Trimming removed 5 bases from V and 4 bases from J, with 12 bases in between. CDR3 size: 13 residues. Germline values: CDR1 SGHNT, CDR2 YYREEE (reference sequence).

V gene TRBV5-8 combines with J gene TRBJ1-5, with a possible D match to TRBD1 (6 bases). The germline V and J ends were trimmed by 5 bases and 0 bases, with 27 bases remaining between them. CDR3 length: 20 residues. CDR1 and CDR2 from the germline V gene are SGHTS and YDEGEE. The CDR3 sequence is CASSPLTGHPDLHSNQPQHF. The CDR3, as DNA: TGTGCCAGCAGTCCTCTTACGGGACACCCCGATCTACATAGCAATCAGCCCCAGCATTTT.

This sequence joins TRBV18 and TRBJ1-2; D might be TRBD1 (5 bases). The V and J ends lost 2 bases and 3 bases respectively, with 7 bases between them. Looked up from germline, CDR1 is KGHSH and CDR2 is LQKENI. The CDR3 contains 13 residues. CDR3 loop: CASSPSRDYGYTF. CDR3 nucleotide sequence: TGTGCCAGCTCACCAAGCAGGGACTATGGCTACACCTTC.

The chain is built from TRBV15 and TRBJ1-3; D call uncertain. V was cut by 0 bases and J by 0 bases, with 15 bases left in between. Per the germline V gene, CDR1 is LNHNV and CDR2 is YYDKDF (reference sequence). This CDR3 contains 18 residues. CDR3 coding DNA: TGTGCCACCAGCAGAGAGGGAGGCCAGTTCATCTCTGGAAACACCATATATTTT. This translates into CATSREGGQFISGNTIYF.

The chain has TRBV29-1 and TRBJ2-3; 9 nucleotides align to TRBD2. Germline trimming cut 6 bases from V and 1 base from J; bases unmatched to any gene: 20. CDR1 SQVTM and CDR2 ANQGSEA come from the germline V gene. The CDR3 loop spans 19 amino acids. The CDR3 coding sequence is TGCAGCGTCGCTCGGCCGGGGGGACTAGCCCAACTTCGCACAGATACGCAGTATTTT. Protein: CSVARPGGLAQLRTDTQYF.

The chain recombines TRBV27 with TRBJ2-5, with 15 nucleotides matching TRBD2. With V trimmed by 4 bases and J by 3 bases, 15 bases remained unmatched. Germline-derived CDR1 and CDR2 are MNHEY and SMNVEV (reference sequence). The CDR3 consists of 20 residues. CDR3 sequence reads: CASSSRTSGGAQGREETQYF. Written as DNA, the CDR3 is TGTGCCAGCAGTTCCCGGACTAGCGGGGGGGCTCAGGGTAGGGAAGAGACCCAGTACTTC.

The rearrangement links TRBV30 to TRBJ1-5; TRBD1 is a possible D gene (5 bases). Germline-derived CDR1 and CDR2 are GTSNPN and SVGIG (reference sequence). Deletions cut 1 base from V and 6 bases from J, with 19 bases between. The CDR3 loop spans 16 amino acids. In DNA, the CDR3 is TGTGCCTGGAGTGCATCCGGGCCCCCGGGGGGTCAGCCCCAGCATTTT. Its translation is CAWSASGPPGGQPQHF.

Only one count was recorded for this clone. The genes are TRBV5-1 and TRBJ2-3; TRBD2 agrees at 9 bases. With 5 bases clipped from V and 0 bases from J, the junction kept 10 bases outside the gene matches. The CDR3 spans 17 residues. In germline, CDR1 is SGHRS, CDR2 YFSETQ. Here the CDR3 reads CASRLDLAGTSTDTQYF. CDR3 nucleotide sequence: TGCGCCAGCAGGTTAGACCTAGCGGGAACTAGCACAGATACGCAGTATTTT. Complete variable domain (other parts from reference TRBV5-1 and TRBJ2-3): KAGVTQTPRYLIKTRGQQVTLSCSPISGHRSVSWYQQTPGQGLQFLFEYFSETQRNKGNFPGRFSGRQFSNSRSEMNVSTLELGDSALYLCASRLDLAGTSTDTQYFGPGTRLTVL.

About this clone: The sample contains more than one DNA sequence encoding this CDR3. The chain links TRBV30 to TRBJ1-6; 7 nucleotides line up with TRBD1. There are 15 residues in the CDR3. Trimming removed 4 bases from V and 1 base from J; junction bases left unmatched: 4. Germline CDR1 is GTSNPN and CDR2 is SVGIG (reference sequence). The DNA of the CDR3 is TGTGCCTGGAACCGGGACAGTTCCTATAATTCACCCCTCCACTTT. This gives the protein CAWNRDSSYNSPLHF. Complete variable domain (other parts from reference TRBV30 and TRBJ1-6): SQTIHQWPATLVQPVGSPLSLECTVEGTSNPNLYWYRQAAGRGLQLLFYSVGIGQISSEVPQNLSASRPQDRQFILSSKKLLLSDSGFYLCAWNRDSSYNSPLHFGNGTRLTVT.

The V gene is TRBV4-1, the J gene TRBJ2-1; no clear D gene. Germline assignment: CDR1 MGHRA and CDR2 YSYEKL. The CDR3 consists of 13 residues. Trimming took 4 bases from V and 0 from J, leaving 4 bases between them. CDR3 in DNA: TGCGCCAGCAGCCTTATCTCCTACAATGAGCAGTTCTTC. This translates into CASSLISYNEQFF.

This chain joins TRBV4-2 and TRBJ1-1; D remains unclear. The CDR3 consists of 13 residues. Germline CDR1 and CDR2: LGHNA and YNFKEQ. Trimming pared 1 base from V and 11 bases from J, leaving 14 bases between. This CDR3 reads CASSQVRAGIAFF. DNA of the CDR3: TGTGCCAGCAGCCAAGTCCGGGCGGGGATTGCTTTCTTT.

V gene TRBV13 combines with J gene TRBJ2-7; unclear D gene. This CDR3 region has 12 residues. V was cut by 5 bases and J by 6 bases, with 11 bases left in between. The germline CDR1 and CDR2 sequences are PRHDT and FYEKMQ (reference sequence). CDR3 sequence reads: CASSPQATEQYF. CDR3 nucleotides: TGTGCCAGCAGCCCCCAAGCAACCGAGCAGTACTTC. Full variable domain (missing parts from reference TRBV13 and TRBJ2-7): AAGVIQSPRHLIKEKRETATLKCYPIPRHDTVYWYQQGPGQDPQFLISFYEKMQSDKGSIPDRFSAQQFSDYHSELNMSSLELGDSALYFCASSPQATEQYFGPGTRLTVT.

V and J are TRBV12-5 and TRBJ2-2; TRBD1 agrees at 10 bases. The V and J ends lost 0 bases and 6 bases, in that order; junction bases with no gene match: 13. Germline lookup yields CDR1 LGHNT and CDR2 FRNRAP. There are 19 residues in the CDR3. CDR3 coding DNA: TGTGCTAGTGGTTTGGTACGGCGGGACAGGGGTCTTTCGGCCGGGGAGCTGTTTTTT. Translation gives CASGLVRRDRGLSAGELFF.

The rearrangement uses TRBV30 and TRBJ2-5; D call uncertain. Trimming removed 0 bases from V and 5 bases from J, with 7 bases in between. The CDR3 length is 12 residues. Germline-derived CDR1 and CDR2 are GTSNPN and SVGIG (reference sequence). The CDR3 region has the DNA TGTGCCTGGAGTGTACGTCGGGAGACCCAGTACTTC. Its translation is CAWSVRRETQYF. The variable domain in full, with the rest retrieved from reference TRBV30 and TRBJ2-5, is SQTIHQWPATLVQPVGSPLSLECTVEGTSNPNLYWYRQAAGRGLQLLFYSVGIGQISSEVPQNLSASRPQDRQFILSSKKLLLSDSGFYLCAWSVRRETQYFGPGTRLLVL.

This chain connects TRBV28 to TRBJ2-7; 7 bases map to TRBD1. Losses at the gene ends were 4 bases for V and 2 bases for J; bases not matched to a gene: 5. The CDR3 is 14 amino acids. The germline CDR1 and CDR2 sequences are MDHEN and SYDVKM. The CDR3 nucleotides read TGTGCCAGCAGTTCCCCGGACAGGACCTACGAGCAGTACTTC. Translation: CASSSPDRTYEQYF.

The J gene is TRBJ1-1, the V gene TRBV11-2; D not certain. The germline V and J ends were trimmed by 8 bases and 3 bases, with 28 bases remaining between them. CDR3 length: 18 residues. Germline V gives CDR1 SGHAT, CDR2 FQNNGV. CDR3 sequence: CASALMNPRSSRDTEAFF. CDR3 in DNA: TGTGCCAGCGCCCTGATGAACCCCCGTAGCTCCAGAGACACTGAAGCTTTCTTT.

The CDR3 DNA follows: TGCAGCGTTGATCGGGTAGCAGGCACAGATACGCAGTATTTT. This codes for CSVDRVAGTDTQYF. The rearrangement uses TRBV29-1 and TRBJ2-3; unclear D gene. Germline V gene lookup returns CDR1 SQVTM and CDR2 ANQGSEA. The ends were cut back, 3 bases at V and 1 base at J, with 11 bases in the middle. The CDR3 length is 14 residues.

The chain employs TRBV30 and TRBJ2-3; D possibly corresponds to TRBD2 (7 bases). CDR3 length equals 21 residues. Germline CDR1 and CDR2: GTSNPN and SVGIG (reference sequence). V lost 0 bases to trimming and J lost 2 bases, with 30 bases between them. The CDR3 sequence is CAWSVFPRLVGGRTHTDTQYF. CDR3 DNA sequence: TGTGCCTGGAGTGTTTTTCCGCGACTAGTGGGGGGGCGAACCCACACAGATACGCAGTATTTT. Filled out from reference TRBV30 and TRBJ2-3, the complete variable domain reads SQTIHQWPATLVQPVGSPLSLECTVEGTSNPNLYWYRQAAGRGLQLLFYSVGIGQISSEVPQNLSASRPQDRQFILSSKKLLLSDSGFYLCAWSVFPRLVGGRTHTDTQYFGPGTRLTVL.

V gene TRBV27 combines with J gene TRBJ2-3; a weak D match, TRBD2 (6 bases). The CDR3 is made up of 11 amino acids. CDR1 is MNHEY and CDR2 is SMNVEV in the germline V gene (reference sequence). The V gene lost 2 bases and the J gene lost 13 bases, with 10 bases spanning the gap. CDR3 DNA: TGTGCCAGCAGTTTAGGGGACTTGGAGTATTTT. It encodes CASSLGDLEYF.

This clone was recorded once. V usage is TRBV6-5 and J usage is TRBJ1-4, with TRBD1 identical over 9 bases. The length of the CDR3 is 15 residues. The germline V gene has CDR1 MNHEY and CDR2 SVGAGI. With V trimmed by 0 bases and J by 9 bases, 5 bases remained unmatched. The CDR3 is CASSYSGQGHKKLFF. The CDR3 nucleotides are TGTGCCAGCAGTTACTCGGGACAGGGACATAAAAAACTGTTTTTT.

The table lists this clone with a count of one. The chain joins TRBV7-2 to TRBJ2-3; D gene ambiguous. Germline V gives CDR1 SGHTA, CDR2 FQGNSA. The V and J ends lost 1 base and 2 bases respectively, with 10 bases between them. This CDR3 region has 15 residues. The CDR3 DNA reads as TGTGCCAGCAGCTTAGAACTAACTGACACAGATACGCAGTATTTT. Residues: CASSLELTDTDTQYF.

V gene TRBV30 combines with J gene TRBJ2-7, with no clear D. The CDR3 sequence is 15 residues long. Trimming pared 0 bases from V and 0 bases from J, leaving 12 bases between. In germline, CDR1 is GTSNPN, CDR2 SVGIG (reference sequence). The CDR3 DNA follows: TGTGCCTGGAGTGTACGTAGCAGTAGCTCCTACGAGCAGTACTTC. It codes for CAWSVRSSSSYEQYF.

This clone was observed a single time. The V call is TRBV4-3, the J call TRBJ1-6; possible D gene TRBD1, 5 bases. CDR1 is LGHNA, CDR2 YSLEER, per germline. This CDR3 has 16 amino acids. V lost 1 base and J lost 3, with 10 bases in between. The CDR3 sequence is CASSQGGLNYNSPLHF. CDR3 nucleotides: TGCGCCAGCAGCCAAGGGGGACTTAACTATAATTCACCCCTCCACTTT.

The CDR3, as DNA: TGTGCCAGTAGTCCAAGGGCTAGCGGGCGAACCTACGAGCAGTACTTC. It is translated as CASSPRASGRTYEQYF. The chain has TRBV19 and TRBJ2-7; 8 bases map to TRBD2. CDR1 LNHDA and CDR2 SQIVND come from the germline V gene (reference sequence). This CDR3 is built from 16 residues. V lost 5 bases and J lost 2; bases outside the gene matches: 11.

The chain combines TRBV10-3 with TRBJ1-2; D perhaps matches TRBD1 (6 bases). CDR3 length: 14 residues. Germline CDR1 reads ENHRY; CDR2 reads SYGVKD. The ends were cut back, 8 bases at V and 5 bases at J, with 18 bases in the middle. The CDR3 region has the DNA TGTGCCATCCGCCCAGCCGGGACATTATATGGCTACACCTTC. Protein: CAIRPAGTLYGYTF.

The chain links TRBV9 to TRBJ2-2, with 9 bases matching TRBD1. The V and J ends lost 3 bases and 5 bases, in that order; junction bases with no gene match: 11. This CDR3 is 17 amino acids long. Germline CDR1 reads SGDLS; CDR2 reads YYNGEE. The CDR3 here is CASSAATGGWGTGELFF. The CDR3 coding sequence is TGTGCCAGCAGCGCAGCAACAGGGGGCTGGGGAACCGGGGAGCTGTTTTTT.

The chain combines TRBV9 with TRBJ2-1; 11 nucleotides align to TRBD2. V lost 3 bases and J lost 5; bases outside the gene matches: 13. The V gene's germline CDR1 is SGDLS and CDR2 YYNGEE. There are 18 residues in the CDR3. CDR3 loop: CASSGPGAGTSGHNEQFF. CDR3 DNA: TGTGCCAGCAGCGGACCAGGCGCCGGGACTAGCGGCCACAATGAGCAGTTCTTC. The full variable domain, in which reference TRBV9 and TRBJ2-1 provide the parts outside the CDR3, is DSGVTQTPKHLITATGQRVTLRCSPRSGDLSVYWYQQSLDQGLQFLIQYYNGEERAKGNILERFSAQQFPDLHSELNLSSLELGDSALYFCASSGPGAGTSGHNEQFFGPGTRLTVL.

V usage is TRBV5-1 and J usage is TRBJ1-4; 12 bases agree with TRBD1. CDR1 is SGHRS, CDR2 YFSETQ, per germline. The CDR3 is made up of 16 amino acids. Germline trimming cut 0 bases from V and 7 bases from J; bases unmatched to any gene: 4. As DNA, the CDR3 is TGCGCCAGCAGCTTGGAGGGACAGGGGGCGGGTGAAAAACTGTTTTTT. Protein sequence: CASSLEGQGAGEKLFF.

The V call is TRBV6-5, the J call TRBJ2-4, with a tentative D call TRBD2 (5 bases). The germline gives CDR1 MNHEY, CDR2 SVGAGI. V was clipped by 5 bases and J by 0 bases, with 11 bases between them. There are 15 residues in the CDR3. CDR3 nucleotide sequence: TGTGCCAGCAGTACTTGGACTCTAGCCAAAAACATTCAGTACTTC. Translating gives CASSTWTLAKNIQYF.